Presented here are 11 T cell receptor beta chains from one specimen sequenced in a study of CD8+ T cells in alopecia areata (dated by TCRdb to between 2018 and 2020). Libraries were made using the immunoSEQ multiplex PCR assay. For TCR sequencing, RNA was extracted from every sample and reverse transcribed into cDNA to serve as template. In its TCRdb copy, this immuneACCESS table keeps in-frame sequences only and misses some clones. Where compared with another copy, unresolved V genes explain less than half of these, and the others have no known cause. The table puts about 300,000 clones in this sample, none counted just once. The top ten hold 0.9% to 1.5% of the sample. Cells from pooled mouse cutaneous lymph nodes were stained for CD4, CD8alpha, NKG2D, NKG2ACE and other markers and then sorted on a BD Influx. The material sequenced was CD4+ T cells sorted from a lymph node. The receptors come from a C3H/HeJ mouse with alopecia areata. This strain possesses the MHC haplotype H2-k.

As to this clone: Gene names and germline match the mouse. Read sequence stops 4 residues before the CDR3 end, and the germline J gene provides the missing end. The chain is built from TRBV13-1 and TRBJ1-2; 9 bases align to TRBD1. Germline trimming cut 2 bases from V and 4 bases from J; bases unmatched to any gene: 0. The CDR3 is 13 amino acids. CDR1 and CDR2 from the germline V gene are NSHNY and SYGAGN. The CDR3 bases that were read are TGTGCCAGCAGTGAGGGACAGGGCTCC. Its translation: CASSEGQGS. The full CDR3 reads CASSEGQGSDYTF.

As for this clone: Mouse gene names apply. The read finishes 4 residues shy of the CDR3 end, and the germline J gene is used to complete it. The chain is built from TRBV31 and TRBJ2-1; TRBD1 agrees at 12 bases. After removal of 0 bases from V and 3 bases from J, the junction contained 3 bases not matched to a gene. This CDR3 contains 16 residues. The germline CDR1 and CDR2 sequences are GKSSPN and SITVG. The sequenced CDR3 bases are TGTGCCTGGAGTCTCCGGGACAGGGGGCTCTATGCT. Translated, it gives CAWSLRDRGLYA. The whole CDR3 region reads CAWSLRDRGLYAEQFF.

To note about this clone: Gene names and germline match the mouse. CDR3: CASGGQGGNTEVFF. The DNA read from the CDR3 is TGTGCCAGCGGCGGACAGGGGGGAAACACA. V gene TRBV13-2 combines with J gene TRBJ1-1; TRBD1 aligns across 10 bases. The CDR3 is cut off 4 residues early in the read; its end comes from the germline J gene. Losses at the gene ends were 5 bases for V and 1 base for J; bases not matched to a gene: 2. The CDR3 consists of 14 residues. The V gene's germline CDR1 is NNHNN and CDR2 SYGAGS (reference sequence).

This clone turned up a few times. Mouse gene names apply. Read sequence stops 3 residues before the CDR3 end, and the germline J gene provides the missing end. This chain uses TRBV5 with TRBJ1-6; the D gene is possibly TRBD1 (5 bases). TRBJ1-6 belongs to the ORF category, with a function that is uncertain. From germline, CDR1 is LGHNA and CDR2 YNLKQL (reference sequence). The CDR3 loop spans 15 amino acids. V dropped 0 bases and J dropped 5 bases, with 8 bases sitting between them. The covered CDR3 bases are TGTGCCAGCAGCCAAGATGCAGGGAATAATTCGCCC. It yields the protein CASSQDAGNNSP. In full, the CDR3 is CASSQDAGNNSPLYF.

A few counts support this clone. Mouse germline and gene names are used. The read is 4 residues too short to cover the CDR3 end, so that end is filled in from the germline J gene. This chain links TRBV31 with TRBJ2-1, with D uncertain. CDR3 length: 12 amino acids. Deletions cut 4 bases from V and 1 base from J, with 5 bases between. Per the germline V gene, CDR1 is GKSSPN and CDR2 is SITVG. CDR3 sequence: CAWTVNYAEQFF. The sequenced CDR3 bases are TGTGCCTGGACAGTAAACTATGCT.

This clone turned up a few times. The genes are named according to mouse. Read data end 4 residues before the CDR3 end; the end is taken from the germline J gene. This chain links TRBV13-1 with TRBJ1-1; weak D call: TRBD1 (5 bases). This CDR3 has 14 amino acids. V lost 1 base and J lost 0, with 7 bases in between. Germline V CDR1 and CDR2: NSHNY, SYGAGN. Incomplete CDR3 DNA: TGTGCCAGCAGTGATATGACAGCAAACACA. It translates to CASSDMTANT. The complete CDR3 reads CASSDMTANTEVFF.

The sample holds a few counts of this clone. These gene names are mouse names. The CDR3 extends 4 residues past the end of the read, so its final part is completed from the germline J gene. The V gene is TRBV19, the J gene TRBJ2-3; 7 nucleotides align to TRBD1. This CDR3 spans 15 amino acids. Germline V gene data show CDR1 as FNHDT and CDR2 as SITEND (reference sequence). V dropped 5 bases and J dropped 0; count of bases not matched to a gene: 6. The CDR3 sequence: CASRTGTASAETLYF. The part of the CDR3 DNA that was read is TGTGCCAGCAGAACCGGGACAGCTAGTGCAGAA.

With regard to this clone: Mouse germline and gene names are used. The sequenced part of the CDR3 DNA is TGTGCCAGCAGTGAAAGGAACAGGGGAGTTGAC. This translates into CASSERNRGVD. The full CDR3 is CASSERNRGVDTQYF. V is TRBV13-3 and J is TRBJ2-5; 7 nucleotides line up with TRBD1. The read ends 4 residues early relative to the CDR3; the germline J gene fills the gap. CDR3 length: 15 amino acids. Germline CDR1 and CDR2: NNHDY and SYVADS.

This clone came up a few times. The gene names here belong to mouse. From the germline J gene comes the end of the CDR3, since the read stops 4 residues before it. This sequence joins TRBV13-1 and TRBJ2-5; 9 bases align to TRBD1. CDR3 size: 14 residues. From germline, CDR1 is NSHNY and CDR2 SYGAGN. CDR3 region: CASSGQGREDTQYF. The DNA read from the CDR3 is TGTGCCAGCAGCGGACAGGGGAGGGAAGAC.

Only a few counts were recorded for this clone. Gene names refer to mouse genes. The read stops 4 residues short of the end of the CDR3; the missing end is completed from the germline J gene. The J gene is TRBJ2-7, the V gene TRBV19; D might be TRBD2 (5 bases). CDR1 is FNHDT and CDR2 is SITEND in the germline V gene (reference sequence). Trimming removed 2 bases at V and 0 bases at J, with 9 bases between. CDR3 length: 14 amino acids. The sequenced CDR3 bases are TGTGCCAGCAGTATCGCTGGGAGCTCCTAT. The encoded protein is CASSIAGSSY. The entire CDR3 protein is CASSIAGSSYEQYF.

On this clone itself: The germline and genes are mouse ones. Sequencing ends 4 residues short of the CDR3 end; the germline J gene provides the rest. The chain combines TRBV5 with TRBJ2-1; D is possibly TRBD1 (6 bases). Germline V gene sequence: CDR1 LGHNA, CDR2 YNLKQL (reference sequence). V shed 0 bases and J shed 1 base, with 10 bases lying between them. The CDR3 covers 16 residues. The CDR3 DNA, read in part, is TGTGCCAGCAGCCAAGATCCGGGACAAAACTATGCT. It codes for CASSQDPGQNYA. The entire CDR3 protein is CASSQDPGQNYAEQFF.